Shown below are 19 T cell receptor beta chains from a single sample sequenced in a study of cytomegalovirus exposure and HLA in healthy donors. The PCR made use of 60 Vbeta and 13 Jbeta primers. This table comes from immunoSEQ multiplex PCR, and its TCRdb copy is limited to in-frame clones, with some not included. This sample contains about 33,000 clones. Sequenced input: PBMCs. Receptor source: a woman aged 40 to 50 in good health and CMV-seropositive.

Concerning this clone itself: The junction shows a germline mismatch at one end, possibly a read error. The genes are TRBV12-5 and TRBJ2-7, with no clear D. CDR3 length: 8 amino acids. Germline assignment: CDR1 LGHNT and CDR2 FRNRAP. The CDR3 DNA is TGTGCTAGTGGTTTACTGTGCTTC. Amino acids: CASGLLCF.

This chain uses TRBV20-1 with TRBJ2-7; D is unresolved. The CDR3 contains 11 residues. Germline loops: CDR1 DFQATT, CDR2 SNEGSKA (reference sequence). The V and J ends lost 2 bases and 3 bases respectively, with 5 bases between them. The DNA for the CDR3 is TGCAGTGCTAGATCAGTCTACGAGCAGTACTTC. Its translation: CSARSVYEQYF.

This rearrangement joins TRBV4-3 to TRBJ2-1; the match to TRBD2 covers 8 bases. From germline, CDR1 is LGHNA and CDR2 YSLEER. The CDR3 consists of 15 residues. J was trimmed by 8 bases and V by 1 base; bases with no gene match: 7. In DNA, the CDR3 is TGCGCCAGCAGCCAAGTAACGGGAGGGCCCGATGAGCAGTTCTTC. Its protein product is CASSQVTGGPDEQFF.

V usage is TRBV4-3 and J usage is TRBJ1-2; a weak D match, TRBD1 (5 bases). Trimming stripped 1 base from V and 4 bases from J, with 13 bases between. The V gene's germline CDR1 is LGHNA and CDR2 YSLEER. CDR3 length: 15 amino acids. This CDR3 reads CASSQGTGDGYGYTF. CDR3 nucleotide sequence: TGCGCCAGCAGCCAAGGCACAGGCGATGGCTATGGCTACACCTTC.

About this clone: A junction end diverges from the germline sequence, so it may reflect a read error. The J gene is TRBJ2-7, the V gene TRBV7-7, with 8 bases matching TRBD1. The germline CDR1 and CDR2 sequences are SSHAT and FNYEAQ (reference sequence). The CDR3 sequence is 13 residues long. The DNA for the CDR3 is TGTGCTAGCAGCCATGGACAGGGCTACGAGCAGTACTTC. Amino acid sequence: CASSHGQGYEQYF. Supplemented by reference TRBV7-7 and TRBJ2-7, the full variable domain reads GAGVSQSPRYKVTKRGQDVTLRCDPISSHATLYWYQQALGQGPEFLTYFNYEAQPDKSGLPSDRFSAERPEGSISTLTIQRTEQRDSAMYRCASSHGQGYEQYFGPGTRLTVT.

This chain uses TRBV7-2 with TRBJ2-7; 12 bases align to TRBD2. The CDR3 loop spans 15 amino acids. The V gene's germline CDR1 is SGHTA and CDR2 FQGNSA. V shed 5 bases, J shed 5 bases, and the junction held 7 bases outside the gene matches. The CDR3 region has the DNA TGTGCCAGCAGCCCGAGGACTAGCGGGAACCACGAGCAGTACTTC. Protein: CASSPRTSGNHEQYF.

V gene TRBV18 combines with J gene TRBJ1-3; D not resolved. Germline loops: CDR1 KGHSH, CDR2 LQKENI. Trimming pared 1 base from V and 4 bases from J, leaving 14 bases between. The length of the CDR3 is 16 residues. CDR3 DNA: TGTGCCAGCTCACCACTTAGTCACCCGAAGGGAAACACCATATATTTT. Amino acids: CASSPLSHPKGNTIYF. Drawing the rest from reference TRBV18 and TRBJ1-3, the complete variable domain is NAGVMQNPRHLVRRRGQEARLRCSPMKGHSHVYWYRQLPEEGLKFMVYLQKENIIDESGMPKERFSAEFPKEGPSILRIQQVVRGDSAAYFCASSPLSHPKGNTIYFGEGSWLTVV.

The chain employs TRBV7-6 and TRBJ2-7; TRBD1 might be the D (6 bases). This CDR3 comprises 11 residues. V lost 8 bases and J 6 bases, leaving 11 bases between the germline ends. Germline V gene sequence: CDR1 SGHVS, CDR2 FNYEAQ. CDR3 sequence reads: CASGRGIEQYF. CDR3 nucleotides: TGTGCCAGCGGAAGGGGGATCGAGCAGTACTTC.

This chain uses TRBV10-2 with TRBJ2-7, with 9 bases lining up with TRBD1. The germline V gene encodes CDR1 WSHSY and CDR2 SAAADI. This CDR3 is built from 14 residues. V shed 6 bases and J 3 bases; nucleotides not matched to a gene: 6. The CDR3 coding sequence is TGCGCCAGCAGAGATACAGGGGGCCTCTACGAGCAGTACTTC. Its translation: CASRDTGGLYEQYF.

The chain recombines TRBV11-2 with TRBJ2-5, with TRBD2 matching over 14 bases. V lost 1 base to trimming and J lost 5 bases; unmatched junction nucleotides: 9. The CDR3 covers 18 residues. The germline CDR1 and CDR2 sequences are SGHAT and FQNNGV. CDR3 region: CASSLGRLAGGRYETQYF. In DNA form, the CDR3 reads TGTGCCAGCAGCTTAGGTCGACTAGCGGGAGGGAGGTATGAGACCCAGTACTTC. The full variable domain, in which reference TRBV11-2 and TRBJ2-5 provide the parts outside the CDR3, is EAGVAQSPRYKIIEKRQSVAFWCNPISGHATLYWYQQILGQGPKLLIQFQNNGVVDDSQLPKDRFSAERLKGVDSTLKIQPAKLEDSAVYLCASSLGRLAGGRYETQYFGPGTRLLVL.

This sequence joins TRBV19 and TRBJ2-7; D is possibly TRBD2 (5 bases). The CDR3 consists of 15 residues. Germline CDR1 LNHDA, CDR2 SQIVND (reference sequence). V gave up 7 bases and J gave up 0 bases, with 16 bases separating them. The CDR3 DNA follows: TGTGCCAGTACCCCTGGGCCTAGCCGCTCCTACGAGCAGTACTTC. Translation gives CASTPGPSRSYEQYF.

This sequence joins TRBV5-1 and TRBJ2-7; 12 bases are a match to TRBD2. V lost 1 base to trimming and J lost 3 bases; unmatched junction nucleotides: 8. CDR1 and CDR2 from the germline V gene are SGHRS and YFSETQ. CDR3 size: 17 residues. In nucleotides, the CDR3 is TGCGCCAGCAGCTTGAGGGGCTCTAGCGGGAGGGTCTACGAGCAGTACTTC. It translates to CASSLRGSSGRVYEQYF.

The V gene is TRBV6-5, the J gene TRBJ2-1; 8 bases map to TRBD2. CDR3 length: 14 amino acids. J was trimmed by 7 bases and V by 5 bases; bases with no gene match: 7. The germline CDR1 and CDR2 sequences are MNHEY and SVGAGI. CDR3 sequence (DNA): TGTGCCAGCAGTGACAGCGGGAGCTTAAATGAGCAGTTCTTC. It specifies CASSDSGSLNEQFF.

The chain employs TRBV6-5 and TRBJ1-4, with a possible D match to TRBD1 (5 bases). The CDR3 loop spans 14 amino acids. V lost 4 bases, J lost 11 bases, and 17 bases lay in between. CDR1 and CDR2 from the germline V gene are MNHEY and SVGAGI. The CDR3 is CASSSGLRGGKLFF. The CDR3 DNA sequence: TGTGCCAGCAGTTCGGGACTTCGGGGCGGGAAACTGTTTTTT.

The chain is built from TRBV30 and TRBJ1-4; tentative D call: TRBD1 (6 bases). The CDR3 contains 12 residues. CDR1 is GTSNPN, CDR2 SVGIG, per germline (reference sequence). V lost 7 bases and J 5 bases, leaving 11 bases between the germline ends. CDR3 in amino acids: CALQGPNEKLFF. The DNA for the CDR3 is TGTGCCTTACAGGGACCAAATGAAAAACTGTTTTTT. The variable domain in full, with the rest retrieved from reference TRBV30 and TRBJ1-4, is SQTIHQWPATLVQPVGSPLSLECTVEGTSNPNLYWYRQAAGRGLQLLFYSVGIGQISSEVPQNLSASRPQDRQFILSSKKLLLSDSGFYLCALQGPNEKLFFGSGTQLSVL.

The gene calls are TRBV5-4 and TRBJ2-7, with 9 positions matching TRBD1. Germline lookup yields CDR1 SGHNT and CDR2 YYREEE (reference sequence). Trimming cost V 3 bases and J 6 bases; bases outside gene matches: 7. The CDR3 has 14 residues. CDR3 in DNA: TGTGCCAGCAGCTCCCGGGACAGGGTCGGCGAGCAGTACTTC. Translated: CASSSRDRVGEQYF.

V and J are TRBV5-4 and TRBJ2-7, with 8 bases fitting TRBD1. Germline loops: CDR1 SGHNT, CDR2 YYREEE (reference sequence). V shed 4 bases and J 3 bases; nucleotides not matched to a gene: 6. The CDR3 is 14 residues long. The CDR3 reads CASSRPDRGYEQYF. The CDR3 DNA reads TGTGCCAGCAGCCGGCCCGACAGGGGCTACGAGCAGTACTTC.

V is TRBV18 and J is TRBJ1-5; D gene unclear. The CDR3 sequence is 13 residues long. CDR1 KGHSH and CDR2 LQKENI come from the germline V gene. Trimming shortened V by 6 bases and J by 4 bases, and 10 bases separated the two germline ends. The CDR3 here is CASSSRGNQPQHF. CDR3 bases: TGTGCCAGCTCGTCTCGGGGAAATCAGCCCCAGCATTTT.

The chain couples TRBV30 to TRBJ2-1; D perhaps matches TRBD2 (6 bases). The germline CDR1 and CDR2 sequences are GTSNPN and SVGIG (reference sequence). The ends were cut back, 5 bases at V and 14 bases at J, with 19 bases in the middle. The CDR3 is made up of 12 amino acids. The DNA for the CDR3 is TGTGCCTGGGGGACCGGAGGGAGCTCAGAGTTCTTC. This gives the protein CAWGTGGSSEFF.